This TCR beta chain was identified in a study of blood T cells in healthy people across ages. Study-wide findings and caveats: Diversity was estimated from one million T cells, and these estimates were considered underestimates.

Investigators took ten milliliters of peripheral blood from every donor. It was with a sample-barcoded 5' primer and a J-beta primer mix that a second PCR of roughly 7 to 12 cycles was run. In TCRdb, the 5' RACE reads were re-called with MiXCR into one record per CDR3 protein. Counted here are some 890,000 distinct CDR3 sequences, about 29% occurring once; the ten biggest clones make up 10% to 13%. This clonotype was recorded a few times. Its antigen is still unknown. Per the germline V gene, CDR1 is KGHSH and CDR2 is LQKENI. The CDR3 has 16 amino acids. The same sample was also studied in work on T cells of mothers and their children. That report adds: Over 9.5 million reads per mother and roughly 3 million per child were obtained.

The sample taken for sequencing was blood. This rearrangement joins TRBV18 to TRBJ2-5; 10 nucleotides line up with TRBD1. The better agreement between TRBJ2-7 and the DNA end casts doubt on the J call. This clonotype originated in a woman between 35 and 50 years old in good health. CDR3 amino acids: CASSPLGQGVSDEQYF. CDR3 coding DNA: TGTGCCAGCTCACCGCTAGGACAGGGGGTTTCGGACGAGCAGTACTTC.